The source of this TCR beta chain is a study of blood T cell repertoires in COVID-19. Background on the study: Specimens from acute and convalescent COVID-19 originated in the United States, Italy and Spain.

Sequencing was performed with immunoSEQ multiplex PCR; in TCRdb, only in-frame clones are kept and a portion is missing. In the table there are some 220,000 clones, around 80% of which are singletons. Trimming took off 8 bases at V and 4 bases at J, with 14 bases between the two ends. The CDR3 loop spans 13 amino acids. Germline V lookup: CDR1 SNHLY, CDR2 FYNNEI. What was sequenced was peripheral blood. This TCR came from a human donor in a cohort sampled during active COVID-19. The chain joins TRBV2 to TRBJ1-1; D possibly corresponds to TRBD1 (6 bases). The CDR3: CASLGQGFTEAFF. CDR3 coding DNA: TGTGCCAGCTTGGGTCAGGGGTTCACTGAAGCTTTCTTT.